The next 27 T cell receptor beta chains were all read from a single sample in a study of human T cells and chemical hapten exposure. This sample's time point: patch test 1, 2 weeks after DPC sensitization. Treatment specified: therapeutic diphenylcyclopropenone sensitization with weekly scalp DPC. MiXCR, run by TCRdb on the RACE reads, gives a single entry per CDR3 protein. The table lists 150,000 or so distinct CDR3 sequences, approximately 14% of them singletons. The starting material was whole blood, obtained in connection with sensitization to the hapten diphenylcyclopropenone (DPC). Receptors were obtained from a woman aged 25 to 45 with alopecia areata. Some clones in this sample may be carry-over from other donors' samples.

V usage is TRBV18 and J usage is TRBJ2-5; TRBD2 aligns across 7 bases. The junction had 12 bases not matched to a gene; V was cut back by 6 bases and J by 5 bases. Germline CDR1 is KGHSH and CDR2 is LQKENI. The CDR3 sequence is 15 residues long. As DNA, the CDR3 is TGTGCCAGCTCGCCAAACGGGGGGATAACGGAGACCCAGTACTTC. Translation: CASSPNGGITETQYF.

This clonotype was picked up a small number of times. The gene calls are TRBV28 and TRBJ2-7, with a possible D match to TRBD1 (5 bases). V shed 6 bases and J shed 2 bases, with 17 bases lying between them. This CDR3 has 15 amino acids. Per germline, CDR1 MDHEN and CDR2 SYDVKM. The CDR3 loop is CASRDQGLATYEQYF. The DNA of the CDR3 is TGTGCCAGCAGGGATCAGGGCCTGGCCACCTACGAGCAGTACTTC.

The table lists this clonotype with many counts. V is TRBV29-1 and J is TRBJ1-2, with 10 bases lining up with TRBD1. Looked up from germline, CDR1 is SQVTM and CDR2 is ANQGSEA. V gave up 6 bases and J gave up 4 bases; unmatched junction bases: 8. This CDR3 is 14 amino acids long. The CDR3 DNA reads TGCAGCGTCGCCGGGACAGGGGACTTCTATGGCTACACCTTC. As protein: CSVAGTGDFYGYTF.

The gene calls are TRBV29-1 and TRBJ2-3, with 10 bases matching TRBD2. This CDR3 comprises 17 residues. The V gene's germline CDR1 is SQVTM and CDR2 ANQGSEA. With 6 bases clipped from V and 3 bases from J, the junction kept 15 bases outside the gene matches. The CDR3 nucleotides are TGCAGCGTACACGTGACGGCTAGCGGGAGCGCTACAGATACGCAGTATTTT. This gives the protein CSVHVTASGSATDTQYF.

The chain links TRBV4-1 to TRBJ2-7, with D hard to call. Deletions cut 1 base from V and 7 bases from J, with 11 bases between. From germline, CDR1 is MGHRA and CDR2 YSYEKL. The CDR3 is 13 residues long. CDR3 in amino acids: CASSQVGPDEQYF. The CDR3 DNA is TGCGCCAGCAGCCAAGTAGGGCCGGATGAGCAGTACTTC.

This chain links TRBV4-3 with TRBJ2-4; perhaps D is TRBD1 or TRBD2 (6 bases each). The CDR3 runs 15 residues. Between the trimmed V and J ends, which lost 1 base and 2 bases, there was a span of 9 bases. CDR1 and CDR2 (germline): LGHNA, YSLEER. The CDR3 coding sequence is TGCGCCAGCAGCCAAGTCGGGGGCACCAAAAACATTCAGTACTTC. This gives the protein CASSQVGGTKNIQYF.

This clonotype has ten or more counts. V usage is TRBV20-1 and J usage is TRBJ1-5; TRBD1 agrees at 7 bases. The CDR3 spans 16 residues. The junction had 7 bases not matched to a gene; V was cut back by 2 bases and J by 0 bases. CDR1 is DFQATT and CDR2 is SNEGSKA in the germline V gene (reference sequence). The CDR3 is CSARFRTGNSNQPQHF. The CDR3 nucleotides read TGCAGTGCTAGATTTCGGACAGGCAATAGCAATCAGCCCCAGCATTTT.

The V and J genes are TRBV7-3 and TRBJ2-6; D not certain. The CDR3 totals 15 residues. In germline, CDR1 is SGHTA, CDR2 FQGTGA. Trimming left V 2 bases short and J 4 bases short, with 9 bases between. CDR3 in DNA: TGTGCCAGCAGCTTACTACAGCGCGGGGCCAACGTCCTGACTTTC. It encodes CASSLLQRGANVLTF.

This chain links TRBV20-1 with TRBJ1-1, with D perhaps matching TRBD1 (5 bases). Trimming took 5 bases from V and 5 from J, leaving 18 bases between them. Per germline, CDR1 DFQATT and CDR2 SNEGSKA (reference sequence). This CDR3 is built from 14 residues. As DNA, the CDR3 is TGCAGTGCTGGACGTACTCCGGCAGGGACTGAAGCTTTCTTT. Translating gives CSAGRTPAGTEAFF.

This clonotype was seen ten or more times. The chain has TRBV6-5 and TRBJ2-5; 9 bases match TRBD1. Germline V gene data show CDR1 as MNHEY and CDR2 as SVGAGI. This CDR3 region has 15 residues. The trim removed 9 bases at V and 1 base at J, leaving 9 bases unmatched. The CDR3, as DNA: TGTGCCAGTAAATCACAGGGGGCTGGCCAAGAGACCCAGTACTTC. It yields the protein CASKSQGAGQETQYF.

This clonotype was detected a few times. V gene TRBV28 combines with J gene TRBJ2-1; D not resolved. V lost 8 bases and J lost 7, with 12 bases in between. This CDR3 has 12 residues. Germline CDR1 reads MDHEN; CDR2 reads SYDVKM. CDR3 sequence: CASHKLENEQFF. DNA of the CDR3: TGTGCCAGCCACAAGCTGGAAAATGAGCAGTTCTTC.

The CDR3 sequence is CASSDVEGDPYEQYF. The CDR3 DNA is TGTGCCAGCAGTGATGTAGAAGGGGACCCCTACGAGCAGTACTTC. The chain recombines TRBV2 with TRBJ2-7; the D call may be TRBD1 or TRBD2 (5 bases each). Germline CDR1 SNHLY, CDR2 FYNNEI. Trimming took off 3 bases at V and 2 bases at J, with 14 bases between the two ends. The CDR3 is made up of 15 amino acids.

This clonotype was detected only a few times. The chain couples TRBV12-3 or TRBV12-4 to TRBJ2-2; a possible D gene is TRBD1 (5 bases). V lost 5 bases to trimming and J lost 12 bases, with 16 bases between them. The CDR3 runs 13 residues. CDR3 coding DNA: TGTGCCAGCAGTGGGGCCGTAGGAGAGCAGCTGTTTTTT. It yields the protein CASSGAVGEQLFF.

V usage is TRBV2 and J usage is TRBJ2-1; 13 nucleotides align to TRBD2. Germline loops: CDR1 SNHLY, CDR2 FYNNEI. The CDR3 is 13 amino acids. The ends lost 11 bases at V and 7 bases at J; junction bases unmatched: 5. CDR3 loop: CAWRTSGGNEQFF. CDR3 coding DNA: TGTGCCTGGAGGACTAGCGGGGGAAATGAGCAGTTCTTC.

The sample holds many counts of this clonotype. The chain joins TRBV6-2 or TRBV6-3 to TRBJ1-2; D perhaps matches TRBD1 (5 bases). Trimming took off 5 bases at V and 4 bases at J, with 23 bases between the two ends. This CDR3 spans 17 amino acids. Germline lookup yields CDR1 MNHEY and CDR2 SVGEGT. The CDR3 sequence: CASSLSGTLGPGYGYTF. The CDR3 bases are TGTGCCAGCAGTCTATCGGGAACTTTGGGGCCGGGCTATGGCTACACCTTC.

Comments on this clonotype: One end of the junction fails to match germline, which may point to a read error. This sequence joins TRBV6-6 and TRBJ1-4; D not certain. Germline V gene sequence: CDR1 MNHNY, CDR2 SVGAGI (reference sequence). There are 15 residues in the CDR3. CDR3 nucleotides: TGTGCCAGCAGCACGACACCCCCGAGAACTGAAAAACTGTCTTTT. Its protein product is CASSTTPPRTEKLSF.

This clonotype was detected a few times. This rearrangement joins TRBV29-1 to TRBJ2-5; no clear D gene. CDR3 length: 13 residues. Trimming took 3 bases from V and 5 from J, leaving 13 bases between them. Germline loops: CDR1 SQVTM, CDR2 ANQGSEA. The CDR3 region is CSVDGDSGETQYF. The CDR3 nucleotides are TGCAGCGTTGATGGGGATTCTGGGGAGACCCAGTACTTC. The variable domain in full, with the rest retrieved from reference TRBV29-1 and TRBJ2-5, is SAVISQKPSRDICQRGTSLTIQCQVDSQVTMMFWYRQQPGQSLTLIATANQGSEATYESGFVIDKFPISRPNLTFSTLTVSNMSPEDSSIYLCSVDGDSGETQYFGPGTRLLVL.

The chain links TRBV5-4 to TRBJ2-1; the D gene could be TRBD1 or TRBD2 (7 bases each). Germline CDR1 reads SGHNT; CDR2 reads YYREEE (reference sequence). CDR3 size: 15 residues. V lost 6 bases to trimming and J lost 7 bases, with 20 bases between them. CDR3 protein: CASTLGGGGRNEQFF. The CDR3 DNA follows: TGTGCCAGCACCCTGGGGGGAGGGGGCCGGAATGAGCAGTTCTTC.

This clonotype was recorded a few times. The chain uses TRBV12-3 or TRBV12-4 and TRBJ2-7; 10 nucleotides agree with TRBD2. The junction had 8 bases not matched to a gene; V was cut back by 4 bases and J by 5 bases. CDR3 length equals 15 residues. CDR3 residues: CASSSQRGGSHEQYF. As DNA, the CDR3 is TGTGCCAGCAGTTCCCAGCGGGGGGGGTCCCACGAGCAGTACTTC.

This clonotype has only a few counts. This chain links TRBV18 with TRBJ2-3; 7 positions agree with TRBD1. With V trimmed by 2 bases and J by 0 bases, 2 bases remained unmatched. The CDR3 covers 15 residues. Germline CDR1 reads KGHSH; CDR2 reads LQKENI. The chain's CDR3 is CASSPWDSSTDTQYF. The CDR3 DNA reads TGTGCCAGCTCACCATGGGACAGCAGCACAGATACGCAGTATTTT.

The gene calls are TRBV11-3 and TRBJ2-1; the match to TRBD2 covers 11 bases. Germline CDR1 and CDR2: SGHNT and YENEEA. The J segment lost 2 bases and the V segment lost 5 bases, leaving 5 bases of the junction unmatched. This CDR3 region has 16 residues. The CDR3 region has the DNA TGTGCCAGCAGCCCGGGGACTAGCGGAGCCTACAATGAGCAGTTCTTC. Translated, it gives CASSPGTSGAYNEQFF.

This clonotype was seen a few times. This chain uses TRBV5-1 with TRBJ1-3; possibly TRBD1 for D (5 bases). Germline assignment: CDR1 SGHRS and CDR2 YFSETQ. This CDR3 has 15 residues. V gave up 3 bases and J gave up 4 bases, with 14 bases separating them. CDR3: CASSYQGGSGNTIYF. CDR3 bases: TGCGCCAGCAGCTATCAGGGAGGCTCCGGAAACACCATATATTTT. The whole variable domain, remainder taken from reference TRBV5-1 and TRBJ1-3, is KAGVTQTPRYLIKTRGQQVTLSCSPISGHRSVSWYQQTPGQGLQFLFEYFSETQRNKGNFPGRFSGRQFSNSRSEMNVSTLELGDSALYLCASSYQGGSGNTIYFGEGSWLTVV.

This clonotype was counted a few times. V and J are TRBV9 and TRBJ1-2; D may be TRBD1 (5 bases). This CDR3 has 14 residues. V was cut by 4 bases and J by 4 bases, with 14 bases left in between. Germline V CDR1 and CDR2: SGDLS, YYNGEE. As DNA, the CDR3 is TGTGCCAGCAGCCCCCCCGGGGCCTCCTATGGCTACACCTTC. Translated, it gives CASSPPGASYGYTF.

V and J are TRBV6-6 and TRBJ2-7; 11 bases agree with TRBD2. V lost 2 bases to trimming and J lost 1 base; unmatched junction nucleotides: 10. The CDR3 extends over 18 amino acids. The germline CDR1 and CDR2 sequences are MNHNY and SVGAGI (reference sequence). The CDR3 loop is CASSYRTSGSLPSYEQYF. The DNA of the CDR3 is TGTGCCAGCAGTTACCGGACTAGCGGGTCTCTCCCTTCCTACGAGCAGTACTTC.

This clonotype was seen a handful of times. The chain uses TRBV28 and TRBJ1-6; D unclear. The V and J ends lost 4 bases and 11 bases respectively, with 9 bases between them. CDR1 is MDHEN and CDR2 is SYDVKM in the germline V gene. This CDR3 is built from 12 residues. As DNA, the CDR3 is TGTGCCAGCAGTTGGGCAGCCCCACCCCTCCACTTT. Its translation: CASSWAAPPLHF.

This clonotype was counted between two and nine times. The V call is TRBV20-1, the J call TRBJ2-2, with no clear D. The CDR3 contains 15 residues. The germline V gene encodes CDR1 DFQATT and CDR2 SNEGSKA (reference sequence). Trimming pared 0 bases from V and 3 bases from J, leaving 11 bases between. The CDR3 sequence is CSARDGRAYTGELFF. For the CDR3, the DNA is TGCAGTGCTAGAGATGGTAGGGCCTACACCGGGGAGCTGTTTTTT.

This clonotype came up a few times. The chain links TRBV6-5 to TRBJ1-2, with D hard to call. Germline V gene sequence: CDR1 MNHEY, CDR2 SVGAGI. This CDR3 is built from 14 residues. The germline V and J ends were trimmed by 5 bases and 0 bases, with 10 bases remaining between them. CDR3 in amino acids: CASSLRTANYGYTF. In DNA form, the CDR3 reads TGTGCCAGCAGTCTAAGGACCGCTAACTATGGCTACACCTTC.